The rows below give T cell receptor beta chains drawn from one sample of a study of blood T cell repertoires in COVID-19. TCRdb keeps only in-frame clones here, not all; method: immunoSEQ multiplex PCR. In the table there are 150,000 to 200,000 clones, about four fifths of which are singletons. Specimen: peripheral blood. These receptors were taken from a human donor in a cohort sampled during active COVID-19. Both conserved end residues are part of each CDR3. The D gene is left open where the match is weak. The size of a clone is reported for some rows only, either as once, few or many, or as a class for expanded clones.

V gene,D gene,J gene,clone size,CDR3 protein,CDR3 DNA
TRBV5-5,NA,TRBJ1-2,NA,CASSLPARVRGGYTF,TGTGCCAGCAGCTTGCCCGCTAGGGTCCGAGGGGGCTACACCTTC
TRBV7-9,NA,TRBJ2-3,NA,CASSTRLRASSDTQYF,TGTGCCAGCAGCACCCGCCTGAGGGCTAGTTCAGATACGCAGTATTTT
TRBV5-4,TRBD2,TRBJ2-1,NA,CASSSLAGNNEQFF,TGTGCCAGCAGCTCCTTAGCGGGGAACAATGAGCAGTTCTTC
TRBV7-5,NA,TRBJ1-5,NA,CARSSSFSEDGINQPQHF,TGTGCCAGAAGCTCCTCATTCTCGGAGGATGGGATTAATCAGCCCCAGCATTTT
TRBV6-2/TRBV6-3,TRBD2,TRBJ2-1,NA,CASSYGGLAGGYNEQFF,TGTGCCAGCAGTTACGGCGGACTAGCGGGGGGATACAATGAGCAGTTCTTC
TRBV5-1,TRBD2,TRBJ2-7,NA,CASSPGLAESYEQYF,TGCGCCAGCAGCCCCGGACTAGCGGAGTCCTACGAGCAGTACTTC
TRBV7-8,NA,TRBJ2-1,NA,CASSGGPILNEQFF,TGTGCCTCGTCCGGGGGGCCGATTCTAAATGAGCAGTTCTTC
TRBV6-6,NA,TRBJ1-3,NA,CASSYRGRGNTIYF,TGTGCCAGCAGTTACAGGGGAAGGGGAAACACCATATATTTT
TRBV7-6,TRBD2,TRBJ2-7,NA,CASSRTPGGQMDEQYF,TGTGCCAGCAGCCGGACTCCGGGGGGGCAAATGGACGAGCAGTACTTC
TRBV7-7,NA,TRBJ2-5,NA,CASSLGQGGGETQYF,TGTGCTAGCAGCTTAGGGCAGGGAGGGGGAGAGACCCAGTACTTC
TRBV4-1,NA,TRBJ1-5,NA,CASSALGSSNQPQHF,TGCGCCAGCAGCGCCCTCGGTAGCAGCAATCAGCCCCAGCATTTT
TRBV2,TRBD1,TRBJ2-2,NA,CASTGTGHTGELFF,TGTGCCAGCACCGGGACAGGCCACACCGGGGAGCTGTTTTTT
TRBV7-8,NA,TRBJ1-5,few,CASSLAGQPQHF,TGTGCCAGCAGCTTAGCCGGGCAGCCCCAGCATTTT
TRBV19,NA,TRBJ1-5,NA,CASSINRAHNQPQHF,TGTGCCAGTAGTATAAACAGGGCTCACAATCAGCCCCAGCATTTT
TRBV6-5,NA,TRBJ2-7,once,CASSYSRDKTYEQYF,TGTGCCAGCAGTTACTCTCGGGACAAAACCTACGAGCAGTACTTC
TRBV4-2,TRBD1,TRBJ1-4,NA,CASSQATGWGEKLFF,TGTGCCAGCAGCCAGGCGACAGGGTGGGGAGAAAAACTGTTTTTT
TRBV25-1,NA,TRBJ1-1,NA,CASSWNTEAFF,TGTGCCAGTTCATGGAACACTGAAGCTTTCTTT
TRBV29-1,NA,TRBJ1-2,NA,CSVEPTNYGYTF,TGCAGCGTTGAGCCCACAAACTATGGCTACACCTTC
TRBV10-2,NA,TRBJ2-5,NA,CASSEHSLSQETQYF,TGCGCCAGCAGTGAGCACTCCCTCTCACAAGAGACCCAGTACTTC
TRBV19,TRBD1,TRBJ2-3,NA,CASSMTGDPDTQYF,TGTGCCAGTAGTATGACAGGGGACCCAGATACGCAGTATTTT
TRBV7-2,NA,TRBJ2-3,NA,CASSRPPREDTQYF,TGTGCCAGCAGCCGCCCCCCCAGGGAAGATACGCAGTATTTT
TRBV3-1/TRBV3-2,TRBD1,TRBJ1-2,NA,CASSHDRDGYTF,TGTGCCAGCAGCCACGACAGGGATGGCTACACCTTC
TRBV5-1,TRBD1,TRBJ2-1,few,CASISRAGQGYNEQFF,TGCGCCAGCATCTCTCGTGCGGGACAGGGCTACAATGAGCAGTTCTTC
TRBV27,NA,TRBJ2-7,many,CASSLRQDYEQYF,TGTGCCAGCAGTTTACGACAGGACTACGAGCAGTACTTC
TRBV6-2/TRBV6-3,TRBD1,TRBJ2-7,NA,CASRPPLGQGLYEQYF,TGTGCCAGCAGACCTCCTTTAGGACAGGGGTTATACGAGCAGTACTTC
TRBV11-1,NA,TRBJ1-6,NA,CASSPGRAGNSPLHF,TGTGCCAGCAGCCCAGGCAGAGCTGGTAATTCACCCCTCCACTTT
TRBV30,TRBD1,TRBJ1-2,NA,CAHGQGVRYGYTF,TGTGCCCACGGACAGGGGGTTCGCTATGGCTACACCTTC
TRBV6-1,TRBD1,TRBJ2-2,NA,CASSEAGQGVGTGELFF,TGTGCCAGCAGTGAAGCGGGACAGGGGGTCGGCACCGGGGAGCTGTTTTTT
TRBV5-1,NA,TRBJ1-1,NA,CASTPTQGEGNTEAFF,TGCGCCAGCACCCCTACTCAAGGGGAAGGAAACACTGAAGCTTTCTTT
TRBV5-4,NA,TRBJ1-2,NA,CASSLGLNYGYTF,TGTGCCAGCAGCTTGGGTCTTAACTATGGCTACACCTTC
TRBV11-2,NA,TRBJ2-1,NA,CASSFAKQGTEQFF,TGTGCCAGCAGCTTTGCGAAGCAGGGTACTGAGCAGTTCTTC
TRBV2,TRBD1,TRBJ1-1,NA,CASGSGQTNTEAFF,TGTGCCAGCGGTTCGGGACAGACGAACACTGAAGCTTTCTTT
TRBV6-1,NA,TRBJ1-2,NA,CASSEAQNGYTF,TGTGCCAGCAGTGAAGCTCAGAATGGCTACACCTTC
TRBV6-5,TRBD1,TRBJ1-2,NA,CASSHRGPYGYTF,TGTGCCAGCAGCCACAGGGGCCCCTATGGCTACACCTTC
TRBV2,NA,TRBJ1-3,once,CASSEIGGLGNTIYF,TGTGCCAGCAGTGAAATCGGGGGTCTTGGAAACACCATATATTTT
TRBV6-1,NA,TRBJ2-2,NA,CASSDSPGAGELFF,TGTGCCAGCAGTGACAGTCCGGGGGCCGGGGAGCTGTTTTTT
TRBV6-6,NA,TRBJ1-1,once,CASSYSGPGNTEAFF,TGTGCCAGCAGTTACTCCGGGCCGGGAAACACTGAAGCTTTCTTT
TRBV7-9,NA,TRBJ1-3,once,CASSQPKRQSDGNTIYF,TGTGCCAGCAGCCAACCCAAACGACAGAGCGATGGAAACACCATATATTTT
TRBV6-5,NA,TRBJ1-5,few,CASSSTGMSNQPQHF,TGTGCCAGCAGTTCTACAGGGATGAGCAATCAGCCCCAGCATTTT
TRBV7-3,TRBD1,TRBJ2-1,NA,CASSLRGQGTNEQFF,TGTGCCAGCAGCTTAAGGGGACAGGGGACCAATGAGCAGTTCTTC
TRBV19,TRBD1,TRBJ1-1,once,CASSPFRDRGTEAFF,TGTGCCAGTAGTCCGTTCCGGGACAGGGGCACTGAAGCTTTCTTT
TRBV11-3,TRBD1,TRBJ2-7,NA,CASSLGGQGGHEQYF,TGTGCCAGCAGCTTAGGGGGACAGGGAGGTCACGAGCAGTACTTC
TRBV12-3/TRBV12-4,NA,TRBJ2-5,NA,CASSIQEETQYF,TGTGCCAGCAGCATCCAGGAAGAGACCCAGTACTTC
TRBV6-5,TRBD1,TRBJ1-6,NA,CASSYFDRASSPLHF,TGTGCCAGCAGTTACTTCGACAGGGCTTCGTCACCCCTCCACTTT
TRBV3-1/TRBV3-2,TRBD2,TRBJ2-1,NA,CASRLAGDTYNEQFF,TGTGCCAGCAGACTAGCGGGGGATACCTACAATGAGCAGTTCTTC
TRBV28,NA,TRBJ1-2,NA,CASSGRQGNGYTF,TGTGCCAGCAGTGGGCGGCAGGGGAATGGCTACACCTTC
TRBV6-2/TRBV6-3,NA,TRBJ1-5,NA,CASSYVRINQPQHF,TGTGCCAGCAGTTACGTCAGGATAAATCAGCCCCAGCATTTT
TRBV5-4,NA,TRBJ1-2,NA,CASSLGVGPQSLLDYGYTF,TGTGCCAGCAGCTTGGGTGTCGGCCCTCAGTCGCTCCTAGACTATGGCTACACCTTC
TRBV7-9,TRBD1,TRBJ2-1,NA,CASSPPAQGSPLF,TGTGCCAGCAGCCCCCCGGCACAGGGGTCCCCCCTCTTC
TRBV5-1,TRBD2,TRBJ2-1,NA,CASSSTSGGPHNEQFF,TGCGCCAGCAGCTCGACTAGCGGGGGCCCCCACAATGAGCAGTTCTTC
TRBV4-1,NA,TRBJ2-7,NA,CASSQEGHTPYEQYF,TGCGCCAGCAGCCAAGAGGGCCATACTCCCTACGAGCAGTACTTC
TRBV15,NA,TRBJ2-2,NA,CATSRDEASVTGELFF,TGTGCCACCAGCAGAGATGAGGCTAGCGTTACCGGGGAGCTGTTTTTT
TRBV24-1,NA,TRBJ2-1,NA,CATTPYNEQFF,TGTGCCACAACACCCTACAATGAGCAGTTCTTC
TRBV10-3,NA,TRBJ1-2,NA,CAISEAAGYGYTF,TGTGCCATCAGTGAGGCAGCAGGGTATGGCTACACCTTC
TRBV7-9,NA,TRBJ1-5,once,CASSLGASNQPQHF,TGTGCCAGCAGCTTGGGGGCGAGCAATCAGCCCCAGCATTTT
TRBV2,NA,TRBJ2-1,NA,CASNLYNEQFF,TGTGCCAGCAACTTATACAATGAGCAGTTCTTC
TRBV9,NA,TRBJ1-3,NA,CASSPDSRNTIYF,TGTGCCAGCAGCCCGGACAGTCGAAACACCATATATTTT
TRBV7-9,NA,TRBJ2-7,NA,CASSSYRDSEYEQYF,TGTGCCAGCAGCTCGTACCGGGACTCCGAATACGAGCAGTACTTC
TRBV7-9,TRBD1,TRBJ2-2,NA,CASSSPTGGVGELFF,TGTGCCAGCAGCTCGCCGACAGGGGGGGTCGGGGAGCTGTTTTTT